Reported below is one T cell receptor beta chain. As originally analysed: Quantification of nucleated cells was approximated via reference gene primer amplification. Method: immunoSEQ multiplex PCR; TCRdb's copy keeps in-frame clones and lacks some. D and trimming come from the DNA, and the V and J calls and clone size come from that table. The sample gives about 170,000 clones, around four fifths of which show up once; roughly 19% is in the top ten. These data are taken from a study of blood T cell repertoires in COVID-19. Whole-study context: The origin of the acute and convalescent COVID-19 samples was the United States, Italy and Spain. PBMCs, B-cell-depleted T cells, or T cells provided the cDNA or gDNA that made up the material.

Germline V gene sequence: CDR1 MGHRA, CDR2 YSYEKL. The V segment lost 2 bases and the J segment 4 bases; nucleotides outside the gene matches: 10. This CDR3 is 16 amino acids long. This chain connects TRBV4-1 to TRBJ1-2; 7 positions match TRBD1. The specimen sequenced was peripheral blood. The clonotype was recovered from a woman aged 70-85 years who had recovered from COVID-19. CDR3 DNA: TGCGCCAGCAGCCAACCCGGGGCCAGACAGGGCTATGGCTACACCTTC. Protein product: CASSQPGARQGYGYTF.